These 4 T cell receptor beta chains were sequenced from one sample in a study of shared clonotypes between healthy human individuals. Measured with immunoSEQ multiplex PCR; TCRdb has only the in-frame clones, and not every one. The sample holds 2 million to 2.5 million clones, about 93% seen once. The naive CD8 fraction comprised CD45RO-negative cells positively selected for CCR7 and excluded terminally differentiated effector memory CD45RA+ cells. Sequenced input: naive CD8+ T cells from PBMCs. Receptors originate from a man between 18 and 29 years old in good health. Some clones in this sample may be carry-over from other donors' samples.

The rearrangement links TRBV9 to TRBJ2-1; TRBD2 aligns across 8 bases. The CDR3 runs to 17 residues. After removal of 3 bases from V and 3 bases from J, the junction contained 11 bases not matched to a gene. Germline CDR1 reads SGDLS; CDR2 reads YYNGEE. For the CDR3, the DNA is TGTGCCAGCAGCGCCTTTGGCGGGGGGCCCCGCTACAATGAGCAGTTCTTC. Translating it yields CASSAFGGGPRYNEQFF.

This chain links TRBV19 with TRBJ1-4; 7 nucleotides align to TRBD1. This CDR3 region has 16 residues. J lost 0 bases, V lost 5 bases, and 6 bases had no gene match. The germline V gene has CDR1 LNHDA and CDR2 SQIVND (reference sequence). The CDR3 protein is CASSLHRGPTNEKLFF. DNA for the CDR3: TGTGCCAGTAGTCTCCACAGGGGCCCAACTAATGAAAAACTGTTTTTT.

This clone was seen only once. This sequence joins TRBV6-6 and TRBJ2-3, with D unresolved. This CDR3 comprises 16 residues. Trimming cost V 0 bases and J 0 bases, with 10 bases left between them. Germline CDR1 reads MNHNY; CDR2 reads SVGAGI (reference sequence). CDR3 protein: CASSYSKAPSTDTQYF. The CDR3 DNA reads TGTGCCAGCAGTTACTCGAAAGCCCCAAGCACAGATACGCAGTATTTT.

V gene TRBV29-1 combines with J gene TRBJ2-3; TRBD2 matches 7 bases. The CDR3 sequence is 15 residues long. V shed 5 bases, J shed 0 bases, and the junction held 8 bases outside the gene matches. Germline CDR1 is SQVTM and CDR2 is ANQGSEA. CDR3 residues: CSVHVPSGSTDTQYF. The CDR3 DNA is TGCAGCGTTCACGTACCTAGCGGAAGCACAGATACGCAGTATTTT.